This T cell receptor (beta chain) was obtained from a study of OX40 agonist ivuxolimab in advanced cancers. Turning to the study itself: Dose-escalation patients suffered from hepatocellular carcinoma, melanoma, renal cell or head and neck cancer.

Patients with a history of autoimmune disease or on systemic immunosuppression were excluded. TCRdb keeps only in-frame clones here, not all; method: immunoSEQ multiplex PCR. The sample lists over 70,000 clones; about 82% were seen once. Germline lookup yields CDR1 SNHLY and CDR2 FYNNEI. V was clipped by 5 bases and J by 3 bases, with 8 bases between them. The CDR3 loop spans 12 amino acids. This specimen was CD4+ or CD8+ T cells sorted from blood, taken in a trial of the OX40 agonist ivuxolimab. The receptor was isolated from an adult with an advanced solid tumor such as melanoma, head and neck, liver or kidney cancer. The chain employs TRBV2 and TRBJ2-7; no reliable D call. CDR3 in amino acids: CASSRASYEQYF. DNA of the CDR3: TGTGCCAGCAGTCGGGCCAGCTACGAGCAGTACTTC.